The 24 T cell receptor beta chains in this list originate from one sample, sequenced in a study of beta chain bispecific antibodies for T cell cancers. One entry per CDR3 protein, called by TCRdb with MiXCR from the 5' RACE reads. The sample yields tens of thousands of distinct CDR3 sequences, approximately 1.9% seen once. Blood mononuclear cells were expanded for 3 days using either OKT3 anti-CD3 antibody or CD3/CD28 beads. What these receptors recognize is not known. Study results and limitations: In these mixed samples, most targeted TRBV reads derived from the leukemia cell line. Anti-TRBV12 exposure, compared with anti-CD19, reduced the TRBV12-3 proportion of TRBV signal by approximately 99%.

Specimen: healthy donor T cells cultured with leukemia cells, collected from a culture containing a bispecific antibody targeting TCR Vbeta12. These receptor sequences come from a human donor in good health. Some clones in this sample may be carry-over from other donors' samples.

By frequency in the sample, this clonotype is medium-sized. V usage is TRBV7-8 and J usage is TRBJ2-3; 9 bases are a match to TRBD2. The germline gives CDR1 SGHVS, CDR2 FQNEAQ. This CDR3 comprises 16 residues. J lost 4 bases, V lost 1 base, and 6 bases had no gene match. CDR3 nucleotides: TGTGCCAGCAGCTTAGGCGCGGGGGGGGTCCCAGATACGCAGTATTTT. Translating it yields CASSLGAGGVPDTQYF. Full variable domain (outside the CDR3, taken from reference TRBV7-8 and TRBJ2-3): GAGVSQSPRYKVAKRGQDVALRCDPISGHVSLFWYQQALGQGPEFLTYFQNEAQLDKSGLPSDRFFAERPEGSVSTLKIQRTQQEDSAVYLCASSLGAGGVPDTQYFGPGTRLTVL.

This clonotype was recorded many times. The chain links TRBV27 to TRBJ2-5; TRBD2 matches 9 bases. The V segment lost 1 base and the J segment 4 bases; nucleotides outside the gene matches: 1. The CDR3 covers 14 residues. CDR1 is MNHEY, CDR2 SMNVEV, per germline (reference sequence). CDR3 sequence: CASSLLRGGETQYF. CDR3 bases: TGTGCCAGCAGTTTATTGCGGGGGGGAGAGACCCAGTACTTC.

This clonotype was found many times. This chain uses TRBV5-1 with TRBJ2-3; 7 bases are a match to TRBD2. Germline lookup yields CDR1 SGHRS and CDR2 YFSETQ. The junction had 2 bases not matched to a gene; V was cut back by 1 base and J by 3 bases. CDR3 size: 14 residues. The CDR3 nucleotides are TGCGCCAGCAGCTTGAAGCGGGGAACAGATACGCAGTATTTT. Its translation is CASSLKRGTDTQYF.

In this sample, this clonotype turned up many times. The genes are TRBV27 and TRBJ2-7; D uncertain. CDR1 is MNHEY, CDR2 SMNVEV, per germline (reference sequence). The CDR3 has 14 residues. Between the trimmed V and J ends, which lost 3 bases and 0 bases, there was a span of 9 bases. In DNA form, the CDR3 reads TGTGCCAGCAGTTTCGGCGGTGACTCCTACGAGCAGTACTTC. Protein: CASSFGGDSYEQYF.

This clonotype was recorded many times. The V gene is TRBV28, the J gene TRBJ1-1; TRBD1 matches 9 bases. Germline CDR1 is MDHEN and CDR2 is SYDVKM. The CDR3 is made up of 15 amino acids. V lost 6 bases, J lost 5 bases, and 10 bases stayed unmatched. The CDR3 nucleotides are TGTGCCAGCAGGATGTTGGACAGGGGAAGTACTGAAGCTTTCTTT. Protein: CASRMLDRGSTEAFF.

By proportion, this clonotype is medium-sized. This sequence joins TRBV27 and TRBJ1-2; no clear D gene. CDR1 and CDR2 (germline): MNHEY, SMNVEV (reference sequence). Trimming left V 5 bases short and J 5 bases short, with 18 bases between. This CDR3 comprises 15 residues. The CDR3 bases are TGTGCCAGCAGTCCCCACCCGGGTTTTTGGTATGGCTACACCTTC. It encodes CASSPHPGFWYGYTF.

This clonotype appeared a few times. This chain connects TRBV5-4 to TRBJ1-2; possible D gene TRBD1, 5 bases. The CDR3 is 17 amino acids. Germline V gene sequence: CDR1 SGHNT, CDR2 YYREEE (reference sequence). Between the trimmed V and J ends, which lost 0 bases and 0 bases, there was a span of 15 bases. CDR3 coding DNA: TGTGCCAGCAGCTTGGGGAAACAGGTTCGAGCTAACTATGGCTACACCTTC. It is translated as CASSLGKQVRANYGYTF.

The sample holds many counts of this clonotype. The V and J genes are TRBV5-1 and TRBJ2-7, with a tentative D call TRBD2 (5 bases). The V gene lost 4 bases and the J gene lost 0 bases, with 8 bases spanning the gap. The CDR3 sequence is 13 residues long. Germline CDR1 SGHRS, CDR2 YFSETQ. CDR3 DNA sequence: TGCGCCAGCAGCGAGGGAAACTCCTACGAGCAGTACTTC. Amino acids: CASSEGNSYEQYF.

There are many counts of this clonotype. The chain recombines TRBV12-5 with TRBJ2-2, with D possibly TRBD1 on 6 matching bases. CDR1 and CDR2 (germline): LGHNT, FRNRAP. V lost 0 bases and J 6 bases, leaving 8 bases between the germline ends. CDR3 size: 14 residues. CDR3 DNA sequence: TGTGCTAGTGGTTTGGTAAACAGGGCCGGGGAGCTGTTTTTT. This translates into CASGLVNRAGELFF.

The chain joins TRBV11-2 to TRBJ2-5; D is possibly TRBD2 (5 bases). This CDR3 has 16 residues. Per germline, CDR1 SGHAT and CDR2 FQNNGV. The ends were cut back, 1 base at V and 3 bases at J, with 15 bases in the middle. This CDR3 reads CASSLGRFSEEETQYF. The CDR3 DNA sequence: TGTGCCAGCAGCTTAGGCAGATTTAGCGAAGAAGAGACCCAGTACTTC.

This clonotype was detected ten times or more. The J gene is TRBJ1-1, the V gene TRBV21-1. TRBV21-1 is labeled a pseudogene. The CDR3 is 17 residues long. DNA for the CDR3: TGTGCCAGCAGCTTGCCCGTGGGGTGGGAGGGGAACACTGAAGCTTTCTTT. Amino acids: CASSLPVGWEGNTEAFF.

This clonotype occurred many times. The J gene is TRBJ1-2, the V gene TRBV6-5; D may be TRBD1 (5 bases). This CDR3 is 15 amino acids long. V was trimmed by 2 bases and J by 3 bases, leaving 13 bases between them. CDR1 and CDR2 from the germline V gene are MNHEY and SVGAGI. Here the CDR3 DNA reads TGTGCCAGCAGTTACCGAGGGGATATTCACTATGGCTACACCTTC. The encoded protein is CASSYRGDIHYGYTF.

By share, this clonotype counts as medium-sized. The chain is built from TRBV28 and TRBJ2-4; 7 bases align to TRBD2. This CDR3 is built from 15 residues. The germline V gene encodes CDR1 MDHEN and CDR2 SYDVKM. Unmatched junction bases numbered 7, after V lost 8 bases and J lost 0 bases. The CDR3: CASSGGSLAKNIQYF. In DNA form, the CDR3 reads TGTGCCAGCTCGGGGGGATCACTAGCCAAAAACATTCAGTACTTC.

This clonotype appeared many times. The chain couples TRBV20-1 to TRBJ2-7; D may be TRBD2 (5 bases). Germline CDR1 reads DFQATT; CDR2 reads SNEGSKA (reference sequence). The CDR3 length is 15 residues. The germline V and J ends were trimmed by 1 base and 2 bases, with 15 bases remaining between them. CDR3: CSARGEDYSPYEQYF. CDR3 in DNA: TGCAGTGCTAGAGGGGAAGACTACTCTCCCTACGAGCAGTACTTC.

This clonotype was found many times. This sequence joins TRBV5-1 and TRBJ2-1, with TRBD2 as a possible D gene (6 bases). The length of the CDR3 is 13 residues. In germline, CDR1 is SGHRS, CDR2 YFSETQ. Trimming cost V 0 bases and J 7 bases, with 8 bases left between them. The CDR3 region has the DNA TGCGCCAGCAGCTTGGCCGGGGGAAATGAGCAGTTCTTC. It yields the protein CASSLAGGNEQFF.

This clonotype was detected many times. The chain has TRBV25-1 and TRBJ1-6; no firm D call. Germline assignment: CDR1 MGHDK and CDR2 SYGVNS. CDR3 length equals 15 residues. V was cut by 4 bases and J by 5 bases, with 12 bases left in between. The CDR3 sequence is CASSVGLPNNSPLHF. CDR3 nucleotide sequence: TGTGCCAGCAGTGTTGGTCTTCCCAATAATTCACCCCTCCACTTT.

This clonotype came up many times. The chain uses TRBV20-1 and TRBJ1-5; D remains unclear. The CDR3 covers 15 residues. V lost 3 bases and J lost 3, with 15 bases in between. Germline V gene data show CDR1 as DFQATT and CDR2 as SNEGSKA (reference sequence). The CDR3 DNA reads TGCAGTGCTAGTGCGGGTCAGGCGTTCAATCAGCCCCAGCATTTT. It codes for CSASAGQAFNQPQHF.

This clonotype was detected ten times or more. This chain connects TRBV6-1 to TRBJ2-7; perhaps TRBD2 as D (5 bases). CDR3 length: 13 amino acids. CDR1 and CDR2 from the germline V gene are MNHNS and SASEGT. Trimming took 6 bases from V and 0 from J, leaving 9 bases between them. CDR3 region: CASRDWSSYEQYF. DNA of the CDR3: TGTGCCAGCAGGGACTGGAGCTCCTACGAGCAGTACTTC.

This clonotype came up many times. The chain carries TRBV7-3 and TRBJ2-1; D not resolved. There are 11 residues in the CDR3. V lost 2 bases and J 8 bases, leaving 4 bases between the germline ends. From germline, CDR1 is SGHTA and CDR2 FQGTGA. The CDR3 nucleotides are TGTGCCAGCAGCTTACTCCATGAGCAGTTCTTC. Its translation: CASSLLHEQFF.

A note on this clonotype: A much larger clone sits a single nucleotide away, making a read error possible. The chain joins TRBV5-6 to TRBJ2-5; 8 positions match TRBD2. The germline V gene encodes CDR1 SGHDT and CDR2 YYEEEE. The CDR3 is 16 amino acids. The CDR3 region is CASVHGERGYQETHYF. As DNA, the CDR3 is TGTGCCAGCGTACACGGGGAGCGGGGGTACCAAGAGACCCATTACTTC.

This clonotype was observed at least ten times. V usage is TRBV5-8 and J usage is TRBJ2-7; D is uncertain. Germline loops: CDR1 SGHTS, CDR2 YDEGEE. CDR3 length: 15 residues. V was trimmed by 4 bases and J by 0 bases, leaving 14 bases between them. This CDR3 is CASSKVLLSSYEQYF. DNA for the CDR3: TGTGCCAGCAGCAAGGTCCTCCTCAGCTCCTACGAGCAGTACTTC.

The sample holds many counts of this clonotype. The chain couples TRBV10-3 to TRBJ2-1; TRBD1 matches 11 bases. Germline CDR1 reads ENHRY; CDR2 reads SYGVKD. Trimming cost V 3 bases and J 4 bases; bases outside gene matches: 2. The CDR3 has 15 residues. CDR3 sequence reads: CAISDRDRGYNEQFF. Here the CDR3 DNA reads TGTGCCATCAGTGACCGGGACAGGGGGTACAATGAGCAGTTCTTC.

By proportion, this clonotype is medium-sized. The J gene is TRBJ1-4, the V gene TRBV6-1; the D is unclear. CDR1 is MNHNS and CDR2 is SASEGT in the germline V gene. V shed 1 base and J shed 9 bases, with 18 bases lying between them. The CDR3 loop spans 16 amino acids. The CDR3 region is CASSEGRTLLMKKLFF. CDR3 in DNA: TGTGCCAGCAGTGAAGGGAGGACCCTACTCATGAAAAAACTGTTTTTT.

This chain links TRBV12-3 or TRBV12-4 with TRBJ2-3, with a possible D match to TRBD2 (6 bases). The CDR3 contains 17 residues. Trimming cost V 2 bases and J 1 base, with 16 bases left between them. The CDR3 is CASSLFGLPIRTDTQYF. CDR3 nucleotide sequence: TGTGCCAGCAGTTTATTTGGACTACCAATCCGCACAGATACGCAGTATTTT.